One and the same sample provided the 31 T cell receptor beta chains below, sequenced in a study of beta chain features in type 1 diabetes. What was sequenced were expressed TCRB transcripts, since all of the isolated RNA had been reverse transcribed. Some clones are missing from TCRdb's copy, which holds only in-frame ones; the method was immunoSEQ multiplex PCR. The sample consists of 350,000 to 400,000 clones, about 16% of them appearing once. The sequenced sample consisted of naive CD4+ T cells from blood. All receptors derive from a woman aged 18-30 years in good health.

V is TRBV27 and J is TRBJ2-5, with 9 bases aligning to TRBD1. CDR3 length equals 15 residues. The germline V gene has CDR1 MNHEY and CDR2 SMNVEV (reference sequence). The ends lost 3 bases at V and 5 bases at J; junction bases unmatched: 7. The CDR3 DNA reads as TGTGCCAGCAGTTTCTCCTGGACAGGGGTGGAGACCCAGTACTTC. The encoded protein is CASSFSWTGVETQYF.

The table lists this clone with a few counts. V gene TRBV7-9 combines with J gene TRBJ2-2, with D possibly being TRBD2 (6 bases). Germline V CDR1 and CDR2: SEHNR, FQNEAQ (reference sequence). The CDR3 spans 15 residues. The ends were cut back, 7 bases at V and 0 bases at J, with 12 bases in the middle. The CDR3: CASTPDYTNTGELFF. CDR3 DNA sequence: TGTGCCAGCACCCCGGACTACACGAACACCGGGGAGCTGTTTTTT.

This sequence joins TRBV2 and TRBJ1-5; 11 bases are a match to TRBD1. This CDR3 contains 14 residues. Germline V lookup: CDR1 SNHLY, CDR2 FYNNEI. J gave up 2 bases and V 8 bases, and 2 bases lay outside the gene matches. For the CDR3, the DNA is TGTGCCAGCGGACAGGGGGCCGGCAATCAGCCCCAGCATTTT. Its translation: CASGQGAGNQPQHF.

This rearrangement joins TRBV7-9 to TRBJ2-1; tentative D call: TRBD2 (5 bases). With 3 bases removed from V and 1 base from J, the gap between germline ends came to 10 bases. Germline-derived CDR1 and CDR2 are SEHNR and FQNEAQ (reference sequence). This CDR3 has 15 residues. CDR3 bases: TGTGCCAGCAGCTTGGGAGCGAGGTCCTACAATGAGCAGTTCTTC. Amino acid sequence: CASSLGARSYNEQFF. Combining the CDR3 with reference TRBV7-9 and TRBJ2-1 gives the whole variable domain DTGVSQNPRHKITKRGQNVTFRCDPISEHNRLYWYRQTLGQGPEFLTYFQNEAQLEKSRLLSDRFSAERPKGSFSTLEIQRTEQGDSAMYLCASSLGARSYNEQFFGPGTRLTVL.

The chain carries TRBV6-1 and TRBJ2-1; D gene ambiguous. The germline V and J ends were trimmed by 9 bases and 5 bases, with 8 bases remaining between them. This CDR3 comprises 11 residues. Germline V gene lookup returns CDR1 MNHNS and CDR2 SASEGT. The CDR3 protein is CASEEHNEQFF. CDR3 DNA: TGTGCCAGTGAAGAGCACAATGAGCAGTTCTTC.

This clone has a handful of counts. The chain joins TRBV7-9 to TRBJ2-3; 8 positions match TRBD2. The CDR3 length is 14 residues. Germline V lookup: CDR1 SEHNR, CDR2 FQNEAQ (reference sequence). Trimming cost V 5 bases and J 5 bases; bases outside gene matches: 6. CDR3 loop: CASSQTAGGDTQYF. DNA of the CDR3: TGTGCCAGCAGCCAGACGGCGGGAGGAGATACGCAGTATTTT.

The chain couples TRBV27 to TRBJ1-1; D gene unclear. Between the trimmed V and J ends, which lost 4 bases and 4 bases, there was a span of 13 bases. This CDR3 has 14 residues. Germline CDR1 and CDR2: MNHEY and SMNVEV (reference sequence). In DNA form, the CDR3 reads TGTGCCAGCAGTTCTCCGATACGGAGCACTGAAGCTTTCTTT. Amino acids: CASSSPIRSTEAFF.

This clone has more than one count but fewer than ten. V and J are TRBV18 and TRBJ2-5; 7 bases map to TRBD1. The length of the CDR3 is 13 residues. V gave up 6 bases and J gave up 7 bases; unmatched junction bases: 8. From germline, CDR1 is KGHSH and CDR2 LQKENI. Here the CDR3 reads CASSLGTEGTQYF. The CDR3 DNA reads TGTGCCAGCTCCCTAGGGACAGAAGGGACCCAGTACTTC.

The V and J genes are TRBV6-1 and TRBJ1-5, with D unresolved. V was clipped by 7 bases and J by 0 bases, with 7 bases between them. This CDR3 contains 13 residues. Germline V gene data show CDR1 as MNHNS and CDR2 as SASEGT. For the CDR3, the DNA is TGTGCCAGCAAACAGTATAGCAATCAGCCCCAGCATTTT. Residues: CASKQYSNQPQHF.

This clone has more than one count but fewer than ten. The chain combines TRBV18 with TRBJ2-1; 8 bases agree with TRBD2. Germline loops: CDR1 KGHSH, CDR2 LQKENI. With 3 bases clipped from V and 0 bases from J, the junction kept 4 bases outside the gene matches. CDR3 length: 16 residues. The chain's CDR3 is CASSPRLAFSYNEQFF. CDR3 coding DNA: TGTGCCAGCTCACCTCGACTAGCGTTCTCCTACAATGAGCAGTTCTTC.

This clone was picked up a small number of times. This chain uses TRBV30 with TRBJ2-5; a possible D gene is TRBD1 (7 bases). V gave up 3 bases and J gave up 5 bases, with 16 bases separating them. Germline V gene sequence: CDR1 GTSNPN, CDR2 SVGIG (reference sequence). CDR3 size: 14 residues. CDR3 protein: CAWRRGGGAETQYF. The CDR3, as DNA: TGTGCCTGGAGGCGCGGAGGGGGCGCGGAGACCCAGTACTTC.

CDR3 protein: CASSYGGQLSYEQYF. The CDR3 bases are TGTGCCAGCAGCTACGGGGGACAGCTCTCCTACGAGCAGTACTTC. This chain links TRBV11-2 with TRBJ2-7; TRBD1 is a possible D gene (7 bases). The CDR3 totals 15 residues. The germline CDR1 and CDR2 sequences are SGHAT and FQNNGV. Between the trimmed V and J ends, which lost 4 bases and 0 bases, there was a span of 13 bases.

The sample holds a few counts of this clone. V gene TRBV18 combines with J gene TRBJ2-7, with D uncertain. Germline V gene sequence: CDR1 KGHSH, CDR2 LQKENI. The CDR3 has 16 residues. V gave up 3 bases and J gave up 2 bases, with 17 bases separating them. The CDR3 DNA is TGTGCCAGCTCACCTCTCGGCGGCCAGACGGCCTACGAGCAGTACTTC. Its translation: CASSPLGGQTAYEQYF.

The chain uses TRBV30 and TRBJ2-3; TRBD2 matches at 16 bases. CDR3 size: 17 residues. Trimming cost V 4 bases and J 4 bases; bases outside gene matches: 8. Germline values: CDR1 GTSNPN, CDR2 SVGIG (reference sequence). CDR3 amino acids: CAWIGTSGRGVADTQYF. In DNA form, the CDR3 reads TGTGCCTGGATTGGGACTAGCGGGAGGGGAGTCGCAGATACGCAGTATTTT.

In its sample, this clone was seen a few times. The chain carries TRBV18 and TRBJ2-2; maybe TRBD1 (6 bases). Deletions cut 2 bases from V and 4 bases from J, with 14 bases between. The CDR3 is 16 amino acids. CDR1 and CDR2 from the germline V gene are KGHSH and LQKENI. The DNA for the CDR3 is TGTGCCAGCTCACCATGGGAACAGGGAGTCACCGGGGAGCTGTTTTTT. It translates to CASSPWEQGVTGELFF.

This clone turned up a few times. The V and J genes are TRBV30 and TRBJ1-4; 8 nucleotides align to TRBD1. Germline V gene data show CDR1 as GTSNPN and CDR2 as SVGIG (reference sequence). Trimming took 1 base from V and 17 from J; bases not matched to a gene: 6. The CDR3 contains 11 residues. CDR3 DNA sequence: TGTGCCTGGAGTGGGACAGGGCCGAACTTTTTT. As protein: CAWSGTGPNFF.

This clone was picked up a small number of times. This chain uses TRBV5-1 with TRBJ2-1, with 8 bases lining up with TRBD1. The germline CDR1 and CDR2 sequences are SGHRS and YFSETQ. The CDR3 extends over 15 amino acids. J lost 3 bases, V lost 2 bases, and 4 bases had no gene match. The CDR3 sequence is CASSFTGGIYNEQFF. The CDR3 nucleotides read TGCGCCAGCAGCTTCACAGGGGGTATCTACAATGAGCAGTTCTTC.

This clone showed up just a few times. The V and J genes are TRBV29-1 and TRBJ1-2, with 7 bases aligning to TRBD1. Unmatched junction bases numbered 9, after V lost 1 base and J lost 1 base. The germline V gene has CDR1 SQVTM and CDR2 ANQGSEA. The CDR3 runs to 16 residues. The CDR3, as DNA: TGCAGCGTTGAAGTCATCGGACAGGATTTTAACTATGGCTACACCTTC. Its translation: CSVEVIGQDFNYGYTF. Combining the CDR3 with reference TRBV29-1 and TRBJ1-2 gives the whole variable domain SAVISQKPSRDICQRGTSLTIQCQVDSQVTMMFWYRQQPGQSLTLIATANQGSEATYESGFVIDKFPISRPNLTFSTLTVSNMSPEDSSIYLCSVEVIGQDFNYGYTFGSGTRLTVV.

V usage is TRBV19 and J usage is TRBJ2-1; 10 bases fit TRBD2. The V and J ends lost 7 bases and 8 bases, in that order; junction bases with no gene match: 11. Germline V lookup: CDR1 LNHDA, CDR2 SQIVND (reference sequence). This CDR3 is built from 15 residues. The CDR3 nucleotides read TGTGCCAGTACCCCGACGAGCGGGAGGGGCTATGAGCAGTTCTTC. Its translation is CASTPTSGRGYEQFF.

The chain links TRBV9 to TRBJ1-1, with 12 bases aligning to TRBD1. V shed 0 bases and J 2 bases; nucleotides not matched to a gene: 2. The CDR3 length is 16 residues. CDR1 SGDLS and CDR2 YYNGEE come from the germline V gene. In nucleotides, the CDR3 is TGTGCCAGCAGCGTAGTTGGGACAGGGGGCAACACTGAAGCTTTCTTT. Amino acid sequence: CASSVVGTGGNTEAFF.

Here the CDR3 reads CASSLSPGVETQYF. The CDR3 nucleotides are TGCGCCAGCAGCTTGTCACCCGGAGTGGAGACCCAGTACTTC. The chain couples TRBV5-1 to TRBJ2-5; the D is unclear. Trimming cost V 1 base and J 5 bases, with 12 bases left between them. The germline CDR1 and CDR2 sequences are SGHRS and YFSETQ. This CDR3 contains 14 residues.

This clone was seen a few times. The chain recombines TRBV7-6 with TRBJ2-7, with D uncertain. The germline V gene encodes CDR1 SGHVS and CDR2 FNYEAQ. CDR3 length equals 12 residues. Trimming cost V 3 bases and J 6 bases, with 9 bases left between them. The DNA for the CDR3 is TGTGCCAGCAGCTTGTATAGCCCCGAGCAGTACTTC. This translates into CASSLYSPEQYF.

The chain joins TRBV9 to TRBJ1-1; possible D gene TRBD1, 5 bases. The CDR3 extends over 12 amino acids. In germline, CDR1 is SGDLS, CDR2 YYNGEE. V shed 4 bases and J shed 7 bases, with 11 bases lying between them. The CDR3 here is CASSLGRGEAFF. The CDR3 DNA reads TGTGCCAGCAGCCTCGGAAGGGGTGAAGCTTTCTTT.

This clone was found a few times. The rearrangement links TRBV28 to TRBJ1-2; TRBD1 matches 7 bases. Germline V gene sequence: CDR1 MDHEN, CDR2 SYDVKM. Losses at the gene ends were 6 bases for V and 1 base for J; bases not matched to a gene: 5. The CDR3 is 14 amino acids. CDR3 region: CASSSTGINYGYTF. The CDR3 DNA is TGTGCCAGCAGCTCGACAGGGATTAACTATGGCTACACCTTC.

The chain couples TRBV11-1 to TRBJ2-2; perhaps TRBD1 as D (6 bases). The CDR3 runs to 14 residues. Trimming took 6 bases from V and 4 from J, leaving 12 bases between them. Germline lookup yields CDR1 SGHAT and CDR2 FQDESV (reference sequence). DNA of the CDR3: TGTGCCAGCAGTTTGGACAGACTCACCGGGGAGCTGTTTTTT. Translation gives CASSLDRLTGELFF.

This clone has a handful of counts. The rearrangement links TRBV4-1 to TRBJ2-3; 13 bases are a match to TRBD2. Trimming took 3 bases from V and 5 from J; bases not matched to a gene: 5. In germline, CDR1 is MGHRA, CDR2 YSYEKL. The CDR3 contains 16 residues. CDR3 sequence: CASSQGRLAGGDTQYF. CDR3 coding DNA: TGCGCCAGCAGCCAGGGCAGACTAGCGGGAGGAGATACGCAGTATTTT.

V and J are TRBV5-4 and TRBJ2-1, with D possibly matching TRBD2 (5 bases). The V end lost 4 bases, the J end lost 8 bases, and 13 bases lay between the germline ends. The CDR3 is 13 residues long. Germline lookup yields CDR1 SGHNT and CDR2 YYREEE (reference sequence). The CDR3 region is CASSPHFGDEQFF. The CDR3 DNA sequence: TGTGCCAGCAGCCCCCATTTCGGGGATGAGCAGTTCTTC.

This clone has a handful of counts. The V gene is TRBV5-1, the J gene TRBJ2-2; 8 nucleotides line up with TRBD2. Germline CDR1 reads SGHRS; CDR2 reads YFSETQ. J gave up 0 bases and V 4 bases, and 8 bases lay outside the gene matches. CDR3 size: 17 residues. CDR3 in DNA: TGCGCCAGCAGCCTGGTCGCGGGACTAGCGAACACCGGGGAGCTGTTTTTT. As protein: CASSLVAGLANTGELFF.

The V and J genes are TRBV2 and TRBJ2-7; 10 bases align to TRBD2. V was pared by 6 bases and J by 2 bases, with 10 bases of the junction left unmatched. The germline V gene has CDR1 SNHLY and CDR2 FYNNEI. The CDR3 spans 16 residues. In nucleotides, the CDR3 is TGTGCCAGCAGCCCCGGGACTAGCGTTCGGCCCTACGAGCAGTACTTC. Translated, it gives CASSPGTSVRPYEQYF.

This sequence joins TRBV28 and TRBJ2-3, with no clear D. This CDR3 contains 10 residues. Trimming left V 7 bases short and J 6 bases short, with 5 bases between. The germline CDR1 and CDR2 sequences are MDHEN and SYDVKM. The CDR3 DNA is TGTGCCAGCAAGGAGGATACGCAGTATTTT. It codes for CASKEDTQYF.

This clone was observed a few times. The J gene is TRBJ1-4, the V gene TRBV5-4, with TRBD1 as a possible D gene (6 bases). The germline gives CDR1 SGHNT, CDR2 YYREEE (reference sequence). There are 16 residues in the CDR3. V was clipped by 3 bases and J by 0 bases, with 12 bases between them. CDR3 in DNA: TGTGCCAGCAGCTCCGGGACACATGCAACTAATGAAAAACTGTTTTTT. Protein: CASSSGTHATNEKLFF.